This TCR beta chain was captured by sequencing in a study of response to subunit inactivated influenza vaccine. Findings and caveats of the study: The authors proposed limited new T cell recruitment per seasonal influenza vaccination.

TCRdb used MiXCR to reprocess the RT-PCR reads, holding one entry per CDR3 protein. The sample has around 580,000 distinct CDR3 sequences, about 10% seen once. This clonotype was picked up many times. What it recognizes is unknown. Trimming pared 5 bases from V and 8 bases from J, leaving 24 bases between. The CDR3 contains 15 residues. Per germline, CDR1 DFQATT and CDR2 SNEGSKA (reference sequence). The sequencing used PBMCs from blood, collected on the day of vaccination. This sequence was found in a man over 45 who received an inactivated influenza vaccine. The chain joins TRBV20-1 to TRBJ1-2; unclear D gene. The CDR3 bases are TGCAGTGCTCATCCCCCGGCAGGACCGAGCTGGGGCTACACCTTC. The encoded protein is CSAHPPAGPSWGYTF.